This T cell receptor beta chain was captured in a study of T cells in Graves' hyperthyroidism and ophthalmopathy. Study context: The initial diagnosis was the point when peripheral blood was collected, ahead of any treatment.

Study-level results: A model built on 13 V-J features separated ophthalmopathy from stable hyperthyroidism.

It was considered stable Graves' hyperthyroidism when ophthalmopathy did not progress within 18 months. Hyperthyroidism patients were newly diagnosed, had disease duration under 2 months, and were aged 18 to 65 years. Trimming cost V 0 bases and J 0 bases, with 16 bases left between them. CDR1 is MNHEY, CDR2 SVGEGT, per germline. The CDR3 has 18 amino acids. Using RNA transcripts as the source, TCR beta CDR3 regions were amplified. Initially, a first-round RT-PCR of the TCR CDR3 employed the HTBI primer set. TCRdb redid the calling of the multiplex PCR reads with MiXCR, one entry per CDR3 protein. The profile shows about 560,000 distinct CDR3 sequences, over 15% of them singletons. About this clonotype itself: Its antigen is unknown.

The sequence came from a woman between 18 and 30 years old with Graves' hyperthyroidism. The V call is TRBV6-2 or TRBV6-3, the J call TRBJ2-3; D gene uncertain. The specimen was blood. The CDR3 region is CASSYSSKAKPSTDTQYF. Written as DNA, the CDR3 is TGTGCCAGCAGTTACTCGAGCAAAGCGAAACCTAGCACAGATACGCAGTATTTT.